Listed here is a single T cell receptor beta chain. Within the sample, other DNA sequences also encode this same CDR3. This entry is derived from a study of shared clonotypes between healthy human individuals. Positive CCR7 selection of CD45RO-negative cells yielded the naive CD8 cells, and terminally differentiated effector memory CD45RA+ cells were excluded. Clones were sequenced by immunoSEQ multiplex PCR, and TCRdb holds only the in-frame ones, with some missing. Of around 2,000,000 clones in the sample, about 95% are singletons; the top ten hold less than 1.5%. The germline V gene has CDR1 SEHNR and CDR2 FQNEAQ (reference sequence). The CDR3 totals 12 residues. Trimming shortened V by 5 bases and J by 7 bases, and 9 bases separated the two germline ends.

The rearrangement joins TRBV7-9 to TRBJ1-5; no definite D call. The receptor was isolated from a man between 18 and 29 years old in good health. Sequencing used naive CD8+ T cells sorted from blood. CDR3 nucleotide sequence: TGTGCCAGCAGCAGCGGTTCCCAGCCCCAGCATTTT. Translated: CASSSGSQPQHF.